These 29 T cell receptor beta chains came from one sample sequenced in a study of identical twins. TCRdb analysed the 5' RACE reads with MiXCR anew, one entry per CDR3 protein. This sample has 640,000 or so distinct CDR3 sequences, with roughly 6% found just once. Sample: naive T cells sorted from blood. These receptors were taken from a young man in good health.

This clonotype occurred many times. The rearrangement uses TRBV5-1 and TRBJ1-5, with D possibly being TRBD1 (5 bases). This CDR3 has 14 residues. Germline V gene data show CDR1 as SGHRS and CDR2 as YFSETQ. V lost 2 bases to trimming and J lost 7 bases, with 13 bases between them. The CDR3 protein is CASSFGDGTQPQHF. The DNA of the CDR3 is TGCGCCAGCAGCTTTGGGGACGGAACACAGCCCCAGCATTTT.

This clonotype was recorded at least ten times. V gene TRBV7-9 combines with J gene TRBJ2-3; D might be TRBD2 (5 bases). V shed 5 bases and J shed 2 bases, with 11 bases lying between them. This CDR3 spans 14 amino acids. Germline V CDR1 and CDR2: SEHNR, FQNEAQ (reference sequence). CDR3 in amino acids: CASSEGLYTDTQYF. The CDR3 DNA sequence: TGTGCCAGCAGCGAGGGTCTTTACACAGATACGCAGTATTTT.

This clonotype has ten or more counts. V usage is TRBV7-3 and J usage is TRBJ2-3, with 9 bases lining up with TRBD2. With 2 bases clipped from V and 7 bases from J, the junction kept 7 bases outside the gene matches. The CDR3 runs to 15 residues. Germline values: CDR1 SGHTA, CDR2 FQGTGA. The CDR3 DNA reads TGTGCCAGCAGCTTACACCCAGGGACTAGCTATACGCAGTATTTT. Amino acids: CASSLHPGTSYTQYF. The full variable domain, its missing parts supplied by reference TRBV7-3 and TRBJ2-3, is GAGVSQTPSNKVTEKGKYVELRCDPISGHTALYWYRQSLGQGPEFLIYFQGTGAADDSGLPNDRFFAVRPEGSVSTLKIQRTERGDSAVYLCASSLHPGTSYTQYFGPGTRLTVL.

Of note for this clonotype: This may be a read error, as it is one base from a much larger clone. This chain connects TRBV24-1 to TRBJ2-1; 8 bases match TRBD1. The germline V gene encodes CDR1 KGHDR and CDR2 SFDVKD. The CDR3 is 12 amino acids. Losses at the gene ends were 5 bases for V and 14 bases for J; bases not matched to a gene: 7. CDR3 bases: TGTGCCACCAGTGCCGGGACAGGCGAGGAGTTCTTC. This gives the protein CATSAGTGEEFF.

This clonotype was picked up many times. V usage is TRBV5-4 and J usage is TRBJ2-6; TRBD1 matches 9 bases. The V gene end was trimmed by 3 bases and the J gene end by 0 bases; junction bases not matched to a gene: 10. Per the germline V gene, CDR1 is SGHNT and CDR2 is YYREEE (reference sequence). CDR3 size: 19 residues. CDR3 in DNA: TGTGCCAGCAGCTATCGGCGGGACAGGGCCCCCTCTGGGGCCAACGTCCTGACTTTC. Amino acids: CASSYRRDRAPSGANVLTF.

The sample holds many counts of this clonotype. Here the CDR3 reads CASSLAVGKNTEAFF. The CDR3 DNA is TGTGCCAGCAGCTTAGCTGTAGGGAAGAACACTGAAGCTTTCTTT. This chain connects TRBV7-9 to TRBJ1-1; D is ambiguous. Trimming took 0 bases from V and 1 from J, leaving 9 bases between them. Germline lookup yields CDR1 SEHNR and CDR2 FQNEAQ (reference sequence). This CDR3 contains 15 residues.

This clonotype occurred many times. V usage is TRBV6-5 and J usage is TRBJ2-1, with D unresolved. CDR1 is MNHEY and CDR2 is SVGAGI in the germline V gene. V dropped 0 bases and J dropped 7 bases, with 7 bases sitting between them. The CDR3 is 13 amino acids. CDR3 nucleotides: TGTGCCAGCAGTTACTCTGCCAAAAATGAGCAGTTCTTC. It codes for CASSYSAKNEQFF.

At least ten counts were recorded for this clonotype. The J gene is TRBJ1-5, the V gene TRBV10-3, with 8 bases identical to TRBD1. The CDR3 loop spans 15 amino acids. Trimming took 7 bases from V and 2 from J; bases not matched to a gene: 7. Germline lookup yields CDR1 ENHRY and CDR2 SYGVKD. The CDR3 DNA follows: TGTGCCATCAAAAATGGACAGGGAGGCAATCAGCCCCAGCATTTT. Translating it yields CAIKNGQGGNQPQHF.

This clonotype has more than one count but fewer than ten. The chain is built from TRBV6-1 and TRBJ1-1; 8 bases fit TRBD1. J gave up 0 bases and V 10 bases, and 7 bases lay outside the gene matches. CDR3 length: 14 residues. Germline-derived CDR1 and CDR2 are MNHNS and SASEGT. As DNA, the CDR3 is TGTGCCACCGCGGACAGGGTAATGAACACTGAAGCTTTCTTT. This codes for CATADRVMNTEAFF.

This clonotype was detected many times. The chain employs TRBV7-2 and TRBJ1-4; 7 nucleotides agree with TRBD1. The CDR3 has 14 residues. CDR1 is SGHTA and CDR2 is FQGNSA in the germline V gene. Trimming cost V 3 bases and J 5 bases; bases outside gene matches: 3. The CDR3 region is CASSLTGKNEKLFF. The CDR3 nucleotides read TGTGCCAGCAGCTTGACAGGGAAAAATGAAAAACTGTTTTTT. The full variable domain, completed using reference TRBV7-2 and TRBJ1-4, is GAGVSQSPSNKVTEKGKDVELRCDPISGHTALYWYRQSLGQGLEFLIYFQGNSAPDKSGLPSDRFSAERTGGSVSTLTIQRTQQEDSAVYLCASSLTGKNEKLFFGSGTQLSVL.

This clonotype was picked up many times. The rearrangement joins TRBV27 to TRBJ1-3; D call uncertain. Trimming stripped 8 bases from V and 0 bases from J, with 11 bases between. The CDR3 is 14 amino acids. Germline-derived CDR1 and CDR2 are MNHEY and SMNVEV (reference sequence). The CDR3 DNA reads TGTGCCAGCGGGGAGATTGACTCTGGAAACACCATATATTTT. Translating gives CASGEIDSGNTIYF.

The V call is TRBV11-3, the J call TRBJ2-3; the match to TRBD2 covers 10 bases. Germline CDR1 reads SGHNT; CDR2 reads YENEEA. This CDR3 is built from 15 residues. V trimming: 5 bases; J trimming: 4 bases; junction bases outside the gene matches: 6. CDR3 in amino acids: CASSTASGRADTQYF. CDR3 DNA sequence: TGTGCCAGCAGCACCGCTAGCGGGAGAGCAGATACGCAGTATTTT. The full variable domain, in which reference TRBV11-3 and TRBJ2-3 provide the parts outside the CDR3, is EAGVVQSPRYKIIEKKQPVAFWCNPISGHNTLYWYLQNLGQGPELLIRYENEEAVDDSQLPKDRFSAERLKGVDSTLKIQPAELGDSAVYLCASSTASGRADTQYFGPGTRLTVL.

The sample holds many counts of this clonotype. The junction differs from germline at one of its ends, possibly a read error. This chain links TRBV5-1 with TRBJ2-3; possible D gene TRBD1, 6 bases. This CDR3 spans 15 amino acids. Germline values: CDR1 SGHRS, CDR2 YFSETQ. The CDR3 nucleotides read TGTGCCAGCAGCTCGACAGGAACCAGCACAGATACGCAGTATTTT. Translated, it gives CASSSTGTSTDTQYF.

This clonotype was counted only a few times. Here the CDR3 reads CASRTGTGSYEQYF. CDR3 coding DNA: TGTGCCAGCAGAACCGGGACAGGTTCCTACGAGCAGTACTTC. The chain uses TRBV6-1 and TRBJ2-7; 8 bases line up with TRBD1. The trim removed 6 bases at V and 1 base at J, leaving 5 bases unmatched. Germline lookup yields CDR1 MNHNS and CDR2 SASEGT. This CDR3 contains 14 residues.

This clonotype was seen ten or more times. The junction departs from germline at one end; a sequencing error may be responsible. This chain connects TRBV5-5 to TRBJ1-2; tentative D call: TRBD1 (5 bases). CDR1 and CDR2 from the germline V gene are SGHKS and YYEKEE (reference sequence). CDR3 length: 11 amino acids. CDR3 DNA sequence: TGTGCCAGCAGGCGGGGGTTCCCGGGCCCCTTC. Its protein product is CASRRGFPGPF.

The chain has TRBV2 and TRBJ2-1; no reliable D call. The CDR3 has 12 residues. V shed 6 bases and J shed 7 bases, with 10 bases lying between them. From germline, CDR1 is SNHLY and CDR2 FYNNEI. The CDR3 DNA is TGTGCCAGCAGGAAAATTATAAATGAGCAGTTCTTC. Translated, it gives CASRKIINEQFF.

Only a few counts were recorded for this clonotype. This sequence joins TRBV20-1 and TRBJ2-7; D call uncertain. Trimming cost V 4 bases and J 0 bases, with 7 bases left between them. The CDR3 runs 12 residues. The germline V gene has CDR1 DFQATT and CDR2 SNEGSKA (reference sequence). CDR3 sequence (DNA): TGCAGTGCTAATTGGTACTCCTACGAGCAGTACTTC. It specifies CSANWYSYEQYF.

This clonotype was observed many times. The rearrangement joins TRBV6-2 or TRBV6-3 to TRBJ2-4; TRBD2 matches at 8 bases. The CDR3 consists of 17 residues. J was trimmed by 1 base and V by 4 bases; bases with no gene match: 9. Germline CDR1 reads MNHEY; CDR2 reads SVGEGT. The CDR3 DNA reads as TGTGCCAGCAGTTCAAGCGGGAGTAGAGGGGCCAAAAACATTCAGTACTTC. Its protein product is CASSSSGSRGAKNIQYF.

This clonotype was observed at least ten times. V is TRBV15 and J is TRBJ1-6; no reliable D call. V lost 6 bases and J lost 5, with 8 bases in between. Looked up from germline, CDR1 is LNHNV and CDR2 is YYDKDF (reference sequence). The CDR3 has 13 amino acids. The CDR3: CATRSPDNSPLHF. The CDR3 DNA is TGTGCCACCAGGTCACCAGATAATTCACCCCTCCACTTT.

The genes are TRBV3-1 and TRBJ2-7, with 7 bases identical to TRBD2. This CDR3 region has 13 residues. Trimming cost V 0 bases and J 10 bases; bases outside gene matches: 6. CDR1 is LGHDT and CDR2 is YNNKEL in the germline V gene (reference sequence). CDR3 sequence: CASSQDLGGSQYF. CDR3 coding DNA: TGTGCCAGCAGCCAAGATCTAGGCGGGAGTCAGTACTTC.

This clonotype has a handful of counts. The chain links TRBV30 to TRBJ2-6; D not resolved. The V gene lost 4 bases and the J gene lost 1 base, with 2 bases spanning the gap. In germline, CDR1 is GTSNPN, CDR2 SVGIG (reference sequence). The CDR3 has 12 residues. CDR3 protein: CAWKSGANVLTF. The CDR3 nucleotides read TGTGCCTGGAAATCTGGGGCCAACGTCCTGACTTTC.

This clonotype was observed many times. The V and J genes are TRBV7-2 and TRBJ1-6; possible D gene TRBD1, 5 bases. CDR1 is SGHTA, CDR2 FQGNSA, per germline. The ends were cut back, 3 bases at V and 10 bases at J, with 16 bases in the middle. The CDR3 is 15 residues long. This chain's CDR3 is CASSFFAAGESPLHF. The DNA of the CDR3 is TGTGCCAGCAGCTTTTTCGCGGCGGGGGAATCACCCCTCCACTTT.

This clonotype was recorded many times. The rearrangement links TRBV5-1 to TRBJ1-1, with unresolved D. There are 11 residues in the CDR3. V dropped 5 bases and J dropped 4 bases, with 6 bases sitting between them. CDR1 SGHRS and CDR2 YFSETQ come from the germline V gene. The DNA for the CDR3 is TGCGCCAGCAGGGAATCCACTGAAGCTTTCTTT. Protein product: CASRESTEAFF. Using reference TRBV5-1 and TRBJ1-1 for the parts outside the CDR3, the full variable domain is KAGVTQTPRYLIKTRGQQVTLSCSPISGHRSVSWYQQTPGQGLQFLFEYFSETQRNKGNFPGRFSGRQFSNSRSEMNVSTLELGDSALYLCASRESTEAFFGQGTRLTVV.

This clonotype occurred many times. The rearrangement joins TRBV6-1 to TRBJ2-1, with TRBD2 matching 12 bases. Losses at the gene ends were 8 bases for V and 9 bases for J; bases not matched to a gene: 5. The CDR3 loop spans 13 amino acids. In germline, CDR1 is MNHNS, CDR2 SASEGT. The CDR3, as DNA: TGTGCCAGCCGACTAGCGGGAGACCGTGAGCAGTTCTTC. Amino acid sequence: CASRLAGDREQFF.

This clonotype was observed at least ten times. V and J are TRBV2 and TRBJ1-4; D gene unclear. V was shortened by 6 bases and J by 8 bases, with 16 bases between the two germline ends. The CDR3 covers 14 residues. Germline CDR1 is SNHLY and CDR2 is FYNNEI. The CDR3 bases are TGTGCCAGCAGCCCCGGTGGGGTAGGGGAAAAACTGTTTTTT. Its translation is CASSPGGVGEKLFF.

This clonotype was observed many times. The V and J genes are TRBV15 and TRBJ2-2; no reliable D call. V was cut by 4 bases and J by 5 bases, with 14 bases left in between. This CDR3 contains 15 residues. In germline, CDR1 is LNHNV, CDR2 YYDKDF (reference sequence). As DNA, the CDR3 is TGTGCCACCAGCACCCGAAGACCGTTAACCGGGGAGCTGTTTTTT. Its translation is CATSTRRPLTGELFF.

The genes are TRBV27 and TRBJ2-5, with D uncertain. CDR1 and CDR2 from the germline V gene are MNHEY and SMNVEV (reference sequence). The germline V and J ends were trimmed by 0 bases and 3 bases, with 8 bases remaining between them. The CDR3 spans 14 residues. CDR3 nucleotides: TGTGCCAGCAGTTTATCTCCGGTAGAAGAGACCCAGTACTTC. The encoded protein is CASSLSPVEETQYF.

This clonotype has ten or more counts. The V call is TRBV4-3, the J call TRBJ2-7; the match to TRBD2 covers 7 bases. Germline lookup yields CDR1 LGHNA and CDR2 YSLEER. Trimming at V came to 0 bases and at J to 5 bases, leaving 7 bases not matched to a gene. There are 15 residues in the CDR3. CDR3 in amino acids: CASSQDRFGGNEQYF. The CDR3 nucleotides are TGCGCCAGCAGCCAAGATCGATTCGGGGGGAACGAGCAGTACTTC.

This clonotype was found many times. The DNA of the CDR3 is TGTGCCAGCACGGGGTCTAGCACAGATACGCAGTATTTT. Translating it yields CASTGSSTDTQYF. The V call is TRBV7-9, the J call TRBJ2-3, with D possibly matching TRBD2 (5 bases). Germline V gene sequence: CDR1 SEHNR, CDR2 FQNEAQ (reference sequence). Trimming shortened V by 7 bases and J by 0 bases, and 8 bases separated the two germline ends. This CDR3 is 13 amino acids long.